The 12 T cell receptor beta chains listed next were all sequenced from one sample in a study of T cells in Graves' hyperthyroidism and ophthalmopathy. Amplification targeted TCR beta CDR3 regions from RNA transcripts. Using the HTBI primer set, a first-round RT-PCR was run on the TCR CDR3. TCRdb passed the multiplex PCR reads through MiXCR, listing each CDR3 protein once. This repertoire shows around 190,000 distinct CDR3 sequences, about 17% found once; its top ten account for roughly 55%. The sample was blood. The receptors derive from a woman aged 45-60 years with Graves' hyperthyroidism.

This clonotype was seen at least ten times. The chain is built from TRBV3-1 and TRBJ1-5, with unresolved D. The CDR3 has 14 residues. The V end was cut by 0 bases, the J end by 4 bases, with 7 bases between. Germline loops: CDR1 LGHDT, CDR2 YNNKEL (reference sequence). The CDR3 region is CASSQDTGNQPQHF. The CDR3, as DNA: TGTGCCAGCAGCCAAGATACGGGAAATCAGCCCCAGCATTTT.

The J gene is TRBJ1-5, the V gene TRBV6-1, with D perhaps matching TRBD1 (6 bases). V lost 6 bases and J lost 5, with 17 bases in between. The CDR3 loop spans 15 amino acids. Germline V gives CDR1 MNHNS, CDR2 SASEGT. As DNA, the CDR3 is TGTGCCAGCAGCTCGGGGGGGCCGGCGGATCAGCCCCAGCATTTT. It translates to CASSSGGPADQPQHF.

In this sample, this clonotype turned up many times. V is TRBV5-6 and J is TRBJ1-4; unclear D gene. With 0 bases removed from V and 7 bases from J, the gap between germline ends came to 13 bases. Germline V gene data show CDR1 as SGHDT and CDR2 as YYEEEE. This CDR3 is built from 15 residues. CDR3 region: CASSLGWPEGEKLFF. In DNA form, the CDR3 reads TGTGCCAGCAGCTTGGGCTGGCCCGAGGGTGAAAAACTGTTTTTT.

This chain uses TRBV19 with TRBJ1-1, with a tentative D call TRBD1 (5 bases). CDR3 length equals 21 residues. Germline lookup yields CDR1 LNHDA and CDR2 SQIVND (reference sequence). Trimming removed 1 base from V and 0 bases from J, with 27 bases in between. CDR3 nucleotides: TGTGCCAGTAGTATAGTTTGGAAGAGAGCGGGGCACCAGAGGATGAACACTGAAGCTTTCTTT. Translated: CASSIVWKRAGHQRMNTEAFF.

The table lists this clonotype with many counts. The chain couples TRBV12-3 or TRBV12-4 to TRBJ1-2; no clear D gene. V lost 3 bases to trimming and J lost 10 bases, with 15 bases between them. CDR3 size: 13 residues. The DNA for the CDR3 is TGTGCCAGCAGTTTTAAGTTACTGACGGTCTACACCTTC. Amino acid sequence: CASSFKLLTVYTF.

This clonotype was observed at least ten times. J is TRBJ2-1 and V is TRBV28; the D is unclear. The CDR3 has 14 amino acids. Per the germline V gene, CDR1 is MDHEN and CDR2 is SYDVKM. The V gene lost 2 bases and the J gene lost 4 bases, with 9 bases spanning the gap. The CDR3 DNA reads TGTGCCAGCAGTTTAAGTGACAAATACAATGAGCAGTTCTTC. Translated: CASSLSDKYNEQFF.

Concerning this clonotype: Since the CDR3 does not end with the conserved phenylalanine or tryptophan, this likely comes from a read error. The rearrangement joins TRBV20-1 to TRBJ2-5, with no clear D. With 3 bases removed from V and 1 base from J, the gap between germline ends came to 9 bases. This CDR3 spans 13 amino acids. Germline V gene lookup returns CDR1 DFQATT and CDR2 SNEGSKA (reference sequence). For the CDR3, the DNA is TGCAGTGCTAGTACGGACGGCCAAGAGACCCAGTACCTC. It translates to CSASTDGQETQYL.

This chain links TRBV5-1 with TRBJ2-2; 9 nucleotides align to TRBD2. CDR1 is SGHRS, CDR2 YFSETQ, per germline. The J segment lost 4 bases and the V segment lost 3 bases, leaving 10 bases of the junction unmatched. The CDR3 sequence is 17 residues long. The CDR3 DNA reads TGCGCCAGCAGCTCCCTCTTAGCGGGAGCTACCACCGGGGAGCTGTTTTTT. The encoded protein is CASSSLLAGATTGELFF.

V is TRBV20-1 and J is TRBJ2-3; possible D gene TRBD2, 5 bases. V was cut by 0 bases and J by 2 bases, with 12 bases left in between. The CDR3 spans 15 residues. Germline V gene data show CDR1 as DFQATT and CDR2 as SNEGSKA (reference sequence). The CDR3 spells CSARDLRVPTDTQYF. The DNA of the CDR3 is TGCAGTGCTAGAGATCTGCGGGTTCCCACAGATACGCAGTATTTT.

The sample holds many counts of this clonotype. J is TRBJ2-7 and V is TRBV5-1, with D possibly matching TRBD2 (5 bases). The length of the CDR3 is 13 residues. The germline V gene has CDR1 SGHRS and CDR2 YFSETQ. Trimming shortened V by 5 bases and J by 1 base, and 10 bases separated the two germline ends. The CDR3 reads CASRRDGSYEQYF. In DNA form, the CDR3 reads TGCGCCAGCAGGAGGGATGGGTCCTACGAGCAGTACTTC.

This clonotype has just a few counts. A single base separates this from a much larger clone, so it may be a read error. The chain is built from TRBV12-3 or TRBV12-4 and TRBJ1-2; D is unclear. V lost 10 bases to trimming and J lost 4 bases, with 7 bases between them. The CDR3 length is 10 residues. This chain's CDR3 is CATMLYGYTF. The CDR3 region has the DNA TGTGCCACCATGCTCTATGGCTACACCTTC.

This clonotype has a count of ten or more. This rearrangement joins TRBV27 to TRBJ1-1; TRBD1 matches 7 bases. Germline V CDR1 and CDR2: MNHEY, SMNVEV (reference sequence). The CDR3 sequence is 17 residues long. With 1 base clipped from V and 4 bases from J, the junction kept 12 bases outside the gene matches. CDR3 sequence reads: CASSLWATGFKGTEAFF. In DNA, the CDR3 is TGTGCCAGCAGTTTATGGGCGACAGGGTTTAAGGGCACTGAAGCTTTCTTT.